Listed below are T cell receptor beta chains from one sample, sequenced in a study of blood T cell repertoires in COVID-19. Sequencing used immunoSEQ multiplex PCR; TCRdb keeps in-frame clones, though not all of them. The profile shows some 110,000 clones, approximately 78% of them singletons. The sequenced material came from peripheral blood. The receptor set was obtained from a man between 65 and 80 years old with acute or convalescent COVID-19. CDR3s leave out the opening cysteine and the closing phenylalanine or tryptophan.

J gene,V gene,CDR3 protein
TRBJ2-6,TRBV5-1,ASRGRSSGANVLT
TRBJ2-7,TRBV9,ASSVEGLAEYEQY
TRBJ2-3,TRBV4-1,ASSQDPFRRGSTDTQY
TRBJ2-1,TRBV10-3,AIKRRPGLASDEQF
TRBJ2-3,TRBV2,ASSVSFSTDTQY
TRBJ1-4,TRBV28,ASSFGRRNEKLF
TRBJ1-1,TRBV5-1,ASSLLGQGMNTEAF
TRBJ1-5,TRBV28,ASSFQGARGNQPQH
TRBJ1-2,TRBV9,ASSARPDSFYGYT
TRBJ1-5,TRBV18,ASSQGAEQPQH
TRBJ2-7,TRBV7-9,ASSLVRVLGPTYEQY
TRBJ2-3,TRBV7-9,ASRGGQGSLDTQY
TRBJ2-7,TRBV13,ASSPGVRGREGEQY
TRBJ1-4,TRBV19,ASSIISGKGATNEKLF
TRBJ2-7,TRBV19,ASSSRTGFYEQY
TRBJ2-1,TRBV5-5,ASSHWTSGNNEQF
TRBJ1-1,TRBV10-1,ASSAGTANTEAF
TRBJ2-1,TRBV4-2,ASSQAAGDGAYNEQF
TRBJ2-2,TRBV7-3,ASSPTTANTGELF
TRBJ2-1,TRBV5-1,ASSSDLGYNEQF
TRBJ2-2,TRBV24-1,ATSESNRGKGAGELF
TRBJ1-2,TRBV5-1,ASSSQGTQDGYT
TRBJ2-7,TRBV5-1,ASSLDFYEQY
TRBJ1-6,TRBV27,ASSWTGVYNSPLH
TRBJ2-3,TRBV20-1,SASRSSLSTDTQY
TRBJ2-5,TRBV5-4,ASSPGGLAGGILETQY
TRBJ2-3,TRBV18,ASSPHTDTQY
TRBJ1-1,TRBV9,ASSVGAFNTEAF
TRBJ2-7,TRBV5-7,ASSPPARGVSYEQY
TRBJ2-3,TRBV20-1,SASKEYTQY
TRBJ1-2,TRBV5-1,ASSSPDGAYGYT
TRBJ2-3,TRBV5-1,ASSSNSGGAADTQY
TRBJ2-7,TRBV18,ASSLNAGTSGSYEQY
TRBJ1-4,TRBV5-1,ASSTNRGSEKLF
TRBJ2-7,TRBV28,ASSSSGQGARYEQY
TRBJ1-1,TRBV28,ASSFAPRQGIPLTEAF
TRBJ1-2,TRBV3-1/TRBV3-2,ASSQDSGTGGGYT
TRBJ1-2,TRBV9,ASSPRRTVGGYT
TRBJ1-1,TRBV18,ASSPSRGLRSTEAF
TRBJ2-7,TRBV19,ASSTYDEQY
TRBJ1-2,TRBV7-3,ASSLSAGYFYGYT
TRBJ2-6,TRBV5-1,ASSLRSGSGANVLT
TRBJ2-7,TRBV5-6,ASSVAGHSYEQY
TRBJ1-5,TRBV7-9,ASSNGQGIGQPQH